This TCR beta chain was sequenced in a study of beta chain features in type 1 diabetes. Averaging about 120 mL, one heparinised blood draw was given by each donor. Sorted populations were all over 95% pure. The germline V and J ends were trimmed by 5 bases and 8 bases, with 13 bases remaining between them. Per the germline V gene, CDR1 is SGHAT and CDR2 is FQDESV (reference sequence). The length of the CDR3 is 13 residues. Regarding the study as a whole: Patients and controls would be equally affected if PCR favored shorter templates.

This clone was seen a handful of times. Its antigen is not identified. Expressed TCRB transcripts got sequenced, as all isolated RNA was reverse transcribed. The average read count of naive, central memory and regulatory T cell samples was approximately 4 million. Some clones are missing from TCRdb's copy, which holds only in-frame ones; the method was immunoSEQ multiplex PCR. The sample consists of over 150,000 clones, approximately 8.1% of them appearing once. This sequence originates from a young man in good health. The gene calls are TRBV11-1 and TRBJ1-5; possible D gene TRBD1, 5 bases. Source material: central memory CD4+ T cells from blood. CDR3 DNA sequence: TGTGCCAGCAGCGCGGGGGTAATGGAGCCCCAGCATTTT. Translated, it gives CASSAGVMEPQHF.